These 19 T cell receptor beta chains share one sample of origin, sequenced in a study of early T cells in non-severe SARS-CoV-2 infection. TCRdb re-called the 5' RACE reads through MiXCR, storing one row per CDR3 protein. This repertoire shows 30,000 to 35,000 distinct CDR3 sequences, 6% to 8.5% found once; its top ten account for 4% to 4.5%. Sequencing used whole blood. These receptors were obtained from an adult who was a healthcare worker with PCR-confirmed SARS-CoV-2 infection or an uninfected control (not recorded which).

This clonotype was seen ten or more times. This chain connects TRBV11-2 to TRBJ2-7; D might be TRBD1 or TRBD2, each matching 6 bases. CDR1 is SGHAT and CDR2 is FQNNGV in the germline V gene. The germline V and J ends were trimmed by 5 bases and 6 bases, with 20 bases remaining between them. This CDR3 region has 15 residues. CDR3 in amino acids: CASSTGADSTAEQYF. The CDR3, as DNA: TGTGCCAGCAGCACGGGGGCGGATTCGACGGCCGAGCAGTACTTC.

This clonotype was seen ten or more times. J is TRBJ2-3 and V is TRBV20-1; no clear D gene. The length of the CDR3 is 14 residues. Trimming shortened V by 1 base and J by 0 bases, and 8 bases separated the two germline ends. Germline lookup yields CDR1 DFQATT and CDR2 SNEGSKA (reference sequence). CDR3: CSARAPSSTDTQYF. The CDR3 bases are TGCAGTGCTAGAGCCCCCTCTAGCACAGATACGCAGTATTTT.

This chain joins TRBV12-3 or TRBV12-4 and TRBJ2-6, with 7 bases aligning to TRBD1. V was pared by 6 bases and J by 0 bases, with 2 bases of the junction left unmatched. The CDR3 runs to 15 residues. DNA for the CDR3: TGTGCCAGCAGCCGGGACAGCTCTGGGGCCAACGTCCTGACTTTC. Amino acid sequence: CASSRDSSGANVLTF.

There are many counts of this clonotype. CDR3 in amino acids: CASSLGQGAETQYF. The CDR3 coding sequence is TGTGCCAGCAGTTTGGGACAGGGTGCAGAGACCCAGTACTTC. The chain employs TRBV12-3 or TRBV12-4 and TRBJ2-5; 9 bases map to TRBD1. The CDR3 has 14 amino acids. V shed 3 bases, J shed 4 bases, and the junction held 3 bases outside the gene matches.

This clonotype was seen repeatedly, ten times or more. Germline is not matched at one junction end, which may reflect a read error. CDR3 loop: CASSVDRSSYNEQFF. For the CDR3, the DNA is TGTGCCAGTAGTGTAGACAGGAGCTCCTACAATGAGCAGTTCTTC. The chain combines TRBV19 with TRBJ2-1, with D tentatively TRBD1 (6 bases). The V gene's germline CDR1 is LNHDA and CDR2 SQIVND (reference sequence). The CDR3 is 15 residues long. Supplemented by reference TRBV19 and TRBJ2-1, the full variable domain reads DGGITQSPKYLFRKEGQNVTLSCEQNLNHDAMYWYRQDPGQGLRLIYYSQIVNDFQKGDIAEGYSVSREKKESFPLTVTSAQKNPTAFYLCASSVDRSSYNEQFFGPGTRLTVL.

There are many counts of this clonotype. The chain carries TRBV29-1 and TRBJ2-2; 8 nucleotides agree with TRBD2. The CDR3 extends over 14 amino acids. Trimming took 7 bases from V and 0 from J; bases not matched to a gene: 4. Germline assignment: CDR1 SQVTM and CDR2 ANQGSEA. The CDR3: CSAPGLANTGELFF. The CDR3 DNA reads TGCAGCGCCCCGGGACTAGCGAACACCGGGGAGCTGTTTTTT.

This clonotype appeared a few times. The chain recombines TRBV12-3 or TRBV12-4 with TRBJ1-1; no clear D gene. Between the trimmed V and J ends, which lost 4 bases and 0 bases, there was a span of 15 bases. This CDR3 is 16 amino acids long. The CDR3 protein is CASSWGTVSMNTEAFF. The CDR3 region has the DNA TGTGCCAGCAGTTGGGGTACAGTGTCAATGAACACTGAAGCTTTCTTT.

As DNA, the CDR3 is TGCAGTGCTAGCGCCCTTACAGGGACGCTGAACACTGAAGCTTTCTTT. Translated: CSASALTGTLNTEAFF. The chain uses TRBV20-1 and TRBJ1-1, with D perhaps TRBD1 (6 bases). Germline CDR1 reads DFQATT; CDR2 reads SNEGSKA (reference sequence). Trimming shortened V by 3 bases and J by 0 bases, and 17 bases separated the two germline ends. This CDR3 is 16 amino acids long.

This clonotype was found many times. DNA for the CDR3: TGTGCCAGCAGGACCAGGGGCCTTTACAATGAGCAGTTCTTC. It codes for CASRTRGLYNEQFF. The V gene is TRBV28, the J gene TRBJ2-1, with a weak D call TRBD1 (6 bases). Trimming took off 6 bases at V and 4 bases at J, with 13 bases between the two ends. The CDR3 runs 14 residues. Germline V gene lookup returns CDR1 MDHEN and CDR2 SYDVKM.

Worth noting for this clonotype: A single base separates this from a much larger clone, so it may be a read error. The CDR3 sequence is CASSSGAGTNVLTF. The CDR3 nucleotides read TGTGCCAGTAGTTCTGGCGCTGGGACCAACGTCCTGACTTTC. The chain carries TRBV19 and TRBJ2-6; no clear D. Germline lookup yields CDR1 LNHDA and CDR2 SQIVND (reference sequence). The CDR3 consists of 14 residues.

J is TRBJ2-3 and V is TRBV6-1, with TRBD1 identical over 9 bases. The germline CDR1 and CDR2 sequences are MNHNS and SASEGT. V lost 3 bases and J lost 4; bases outside the gene matches: 5. This CDR3 is 15 amino acids long. The CDR3 region has the DNA TGTGCCAGCAGTGACGTGACAGGGGGGCCAGATACGCAGTATTTT. It is translated as CASSDVTGGPDTQYF.

This clonotype was counted many times. The V call is TRBV29-1, the J call TRBJ2-5; possible D gene TRBD2, 6 bases. Trimming took 6 bases from V and 1 from J, leaving 12 bases between them. This CDR3 contains 13 residues. Germline V gene data show CDR1 as SQVTM and CDR2 as ANQGSEA. The CDR3 coding sequence is TGCAGCGTAAATAGCGGCACCCAAGAGACCCAGTACTTC. As protein: CSVNSGTQETQYF.

This clonotype has just a few counts. The chain is built from TRBV7-2 and TRBJ2-6; perhaps D is TRBD1 or TRBD2 (5 bases each). CDR3 size: 18 residues. Germline V gene data show CDR1 as SGHTA and CDR2 as FQGNSA. Between the trimmed V and J ends, which lost 5 bases and 0 bases, there was a span of 17 bases. The CDR3 is CASSDTGRSFSGANVLTF. DNA for the CDR3: TGTGCCAGCAGCGACACGGGACGGAGCTTCTCTGGGGCCAACGTCCTGACTTTC. The whole variable domain, remainder taken from reference TRBV7-2 and TRBJ2-6, is GAGVSQSPSNKVTEKGKDVELRCDPISGHTALYWYRQSLGQGLEFLIYFQGNSAPDKSGLPSDRFSAERTGGSVSTLTIQRTQQEDSAVYLCASSDTGRSFSGANVLTFGAGSRLTVL.

The CDR3, as DNA: TGCAGCGTTTCTCAGGGGGCGCGTGGCTACACCTTC. It is translated as CSVSQGARGYTF. V usage is TRBV29-1 and J usage is TRBJ1-2, with 8 bases identical to TRBD1. CDR3 length: 12 residues. Germline V gene sequence: CDR1 SQVTM, CDR2 ANQGSEA. J gave up 7 bases and V 5 bases, and 6 bases lay outside the gene matches.

In its sample, this clonotype was seen a few times. The chain combines TRBV13 with TRBJ2-5, with TRBD1 matching 9 bases. Germline V lookup: CDR1 PRHDT, CDR2 FYEKMQ (reference sequence). V lost 4 bases, J lost 4 bases, and 4 bases stayed unmatched. The CDR3 totals 14 residues. The CDR3 DNA reads TGTGCCAGCAGCTCGGGACAGGGTGTAGAGACCCAGTACTTC. Protein: CASSSGQGVETQYF. The full variable domain, with the rest looked up from reference TRBV13 and TRBJ2-5, is AAGVIQSPRHLIKEKRETATLKCYPIPRHDTVYWYQQGPGQDPQFLISFYEKMQSDKGSIPDRFSAQQFSDYHSELNMSSLELGDSALYFCASSSGQGVETQYFGPGTRLLVL.

This clonotype was seen only a few times. This chain links TRBV9 with TRBJ1-1, with D unclear. The length of the CDR3 is 14 residues. V was shortened by 0 bases and J by 3 bases, with 9 bases between the two germline ends. CDR1 and CDR2 (germline): SGDLS, YYNGEE. CDR3 amino acids: CASSVAGPDTEAFF. As DNA, the CDR3 is TGTGCCAGCAGCGTAGCAGGTCCGGACACTGAAGCTTTCTTT.

The V gene is TRBV6-5, the J gene TRBJ1-4; perhaps TRBD1 as D (6 bases). Between the trimmed V and J ends, which lost 5 bases and 0 bases, there was a span of 19 bases. CDR3 length: 18 amino acids. Germline V gene sequence: CDR1 MNHEY, CDR2 SVGAGI. As DNA, the CDR3 is TGTGCCAGCAGTAAATATCAAGGGGGTGCTGCAACTAATGAAAAACTGTTTTTT. It yields the protein CASSKYQGGAATNEKLFF.

Many counts were recorded for this clonotype. J is TRBJ2-3 and V is TRBV30, with unresolved D. CDR3 length equals 12 residues. V was cut by 4 bases and J by 1 base, with 6 bases left in between. Germline V gives CDR1 GTSNPN, CDR2 SVGIG (reference sequence). The CDR3 DNA follows: TGTGCCTGGAATACAGGCACAGATACGCAGTATTTT. It translates to CAWNTGTDTQYF.

This clonotype was seen repeatedly, ten times or more. The chain carries TRBV18 and TRBJ1-4; D possibly corresponds to TRBD1 (6 bases). V lost 3 bases and J lost 2, with 19 bases in between. The CDR3 is 18 amino acids. CDR1 and CDR2 from the germline V gene are KGHSH and LQKENI. CDR3 in amino acids: CASSPTQRATGTNEKLFF. The CDR3 DNA follows: TGTGCCAGCTCACCTACTCAGCGGGCGACAGGCACTAATGAAAAACTGTTTTTT. The full variable domain, rest sourced from reference TRBV18 and TRBJ1-4, is NAGVMQNPRHLVRRRGQEARLRCSPMKGHSHVYWYRQLPEEGLKFMVYLQKENIIDESGMPKERFSAEFPKEGPSILRIQQVVRGDSAAYFCASSPTQRATGTNEKLFFGSGTQLSVL.